This T cell receptor (beta chain) was retrieved from a study of shared clonotypes between healthy human individuals. Clones were read by immunoSEQ multiplex PCR, and TCRdb kept only the in-frame ones, dropping some. The top ten hold more than 0.3% of the sample, which has about 580,000 clones, more than 95% seen once. Terminally differentiated effector memory CD45RA+ cells were left out of the naive CD8 fraction, which was CD45RO-negative and positively selected for CCR7. The CDR3 is 20 amino acids. CDR1 SGHRS and CDR2 YFSETQ come from the germline V gene. V lost 0 bases and J lost 3; bases outside the gene matches: 19.

The TCR comes from a man aged 30 to 39 in good health. The chain carries TRBV5-1 and TRBJ2-7; TRBD2 agrees at 9 bases. Sample: naive CD8+ T cells sorted from blood. The CDR3 sequence is CASSLAPPGLANHPNYEQYF. DNA of the CDR3: TGCGCCAGCAGCTTGGCCCCCCCGGGACTAGCTAACCATCCGAACTACGAGCAGTACTTC.